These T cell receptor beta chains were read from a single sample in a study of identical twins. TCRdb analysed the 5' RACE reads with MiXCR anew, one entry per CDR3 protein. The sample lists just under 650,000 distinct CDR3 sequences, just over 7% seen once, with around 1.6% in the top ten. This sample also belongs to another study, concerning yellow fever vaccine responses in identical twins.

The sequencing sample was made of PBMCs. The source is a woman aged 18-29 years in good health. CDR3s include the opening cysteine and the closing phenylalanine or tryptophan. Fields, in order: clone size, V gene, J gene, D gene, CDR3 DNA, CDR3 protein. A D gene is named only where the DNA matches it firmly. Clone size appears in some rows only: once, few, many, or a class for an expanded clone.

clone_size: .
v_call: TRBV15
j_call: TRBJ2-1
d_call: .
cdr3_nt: TGTGCCACCAGCAGAGATATAATAGTGGTACGCGAGCAGTTCTTC
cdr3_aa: CATSRDIIVVREQFF

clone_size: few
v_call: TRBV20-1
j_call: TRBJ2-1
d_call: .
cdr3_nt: TGCAGTACTTGGGGGAGGATAAATGAGCAGTTCTTC
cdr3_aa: CSTWGRINEQFF

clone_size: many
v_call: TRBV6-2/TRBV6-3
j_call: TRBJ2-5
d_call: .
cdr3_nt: TGTGCCAGCAGTTCAACACGGGAGACCCAGTACTTC
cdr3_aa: CASSSTRETQYF

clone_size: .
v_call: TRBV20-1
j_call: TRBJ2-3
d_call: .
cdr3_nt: TGCAGTGCTAGTTGGCCAACACGGGACTCCATGAGTGAAGATACGCAGTATTTT
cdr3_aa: CSASWPTRDSMSEDTQYF

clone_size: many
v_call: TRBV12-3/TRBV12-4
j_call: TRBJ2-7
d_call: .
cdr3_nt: TGTGCCAGCAGTGCCCGACCTTACTACGAGCAGTACTTC
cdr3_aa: CASSARPYYEQYF

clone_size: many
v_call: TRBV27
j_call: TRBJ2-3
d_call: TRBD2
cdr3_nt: TGTGCCAGCAGCCCCCGGACTAGCGGGGGCCGCCGTATTCTCACAGATACGCAGTATTTT
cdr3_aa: CASSPRTSGGRRILTDTQYF

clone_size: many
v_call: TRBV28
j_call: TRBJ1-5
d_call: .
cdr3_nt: TGTGCCAGCAGTTTAGGAGGATGGCAGCCCCAGCATTTT
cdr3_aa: CASSLGGWQPQHF

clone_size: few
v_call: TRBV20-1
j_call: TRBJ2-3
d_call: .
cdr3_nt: TGCAGTGAAAAGAGGACAGATACGCAGTATTTT
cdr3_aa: CSEKRTDTQYF

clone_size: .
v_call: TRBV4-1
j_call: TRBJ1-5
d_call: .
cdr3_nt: TGCGCCAGCAGCTTTCAAGAAGGCAATCAGCCCCAGCATTTT
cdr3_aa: CASSFQEGNQPQHF

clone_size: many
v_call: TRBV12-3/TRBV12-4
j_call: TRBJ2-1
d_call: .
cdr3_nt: TGTGCCAGCAGTTCTGATTACTACAATGAGCAGTTCTTC
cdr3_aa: CASSSDYYNEQFF

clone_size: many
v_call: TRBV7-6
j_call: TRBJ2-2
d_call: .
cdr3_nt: TGTGCCAGCAGCTTACCCGTGGACAACACCGGGGAGCTGTTTTTT
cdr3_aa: CASSLPVDNTGELFF

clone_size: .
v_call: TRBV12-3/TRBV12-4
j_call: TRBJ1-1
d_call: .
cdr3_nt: TGTGCCAGCAGCCCTGACTGGACTCAAGCTTTCTTT
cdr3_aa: CASSPDWTQAFF

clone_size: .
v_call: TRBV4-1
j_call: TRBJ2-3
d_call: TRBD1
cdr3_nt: TGCGCCAGCAGCCAAGAGGCAGGGGGCCTCACAGATACGCAGTATTTT
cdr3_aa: CASSQEAGGLTDTQYF

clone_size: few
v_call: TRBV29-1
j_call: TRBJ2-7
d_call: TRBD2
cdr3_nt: TGCAGCGCTGCTCCCGGACTAGCGGGAGTAGGGCGCGAGCAGTACTTC
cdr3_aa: CSAAPGLAGVGREQYF

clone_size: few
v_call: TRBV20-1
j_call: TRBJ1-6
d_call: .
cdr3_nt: TGCAGTGCTAGGTCCGGGCATAATTCACCCCTCCACTTT
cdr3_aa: CSARSGHNSPLHF

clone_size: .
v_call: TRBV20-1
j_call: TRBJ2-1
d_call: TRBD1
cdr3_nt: TGCAGTGCTGCGGCGGCGAGGGGGCCTTACAATGAGCAGTTCTTC
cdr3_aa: CSAAAARGPYNEQFF

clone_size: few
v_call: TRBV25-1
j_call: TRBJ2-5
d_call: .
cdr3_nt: TGTGCCAGCAGTCCTCCCCCGACTAGGGGAGAGACCCAGTACTTC
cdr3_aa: CASSPPPTRGETQYF

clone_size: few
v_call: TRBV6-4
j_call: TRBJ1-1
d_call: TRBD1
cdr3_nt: TGTGCCAGCAGTAACGACAGGGTTGGTGAAGCTTTCTTT
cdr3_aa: CASSNDRVGEAFF

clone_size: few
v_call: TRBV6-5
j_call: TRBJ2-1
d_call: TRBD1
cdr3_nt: TGTGCCAGCAGTTACTCGGGACAGGGACGCAATGAGCAGTTCTTC
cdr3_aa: CASSYSGQGRNEQFF

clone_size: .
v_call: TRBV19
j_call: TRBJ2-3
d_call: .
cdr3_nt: TGTGCCAGTAGTATAGATCGGGGAGATACGCAGTATTTT
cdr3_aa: CASSIDRGDTQYF

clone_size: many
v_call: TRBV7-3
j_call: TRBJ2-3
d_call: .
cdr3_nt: TGTGCCAGCAGCTTAACGCGAGTAGATACGCAGTATTTT
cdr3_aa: CASSLTRVDTQYF

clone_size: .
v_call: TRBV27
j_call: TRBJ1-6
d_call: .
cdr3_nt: TGTGCCAGCAGTTTATCCCCCAGGCCAGCCTCACCCCTCCACTTT
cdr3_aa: CASSLSPRPASPLHF

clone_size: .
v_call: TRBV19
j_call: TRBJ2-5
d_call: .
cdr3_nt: TGTGCCAGTAGTATATGGGGGGACGTGAAAGAGACCCAGTACTTC
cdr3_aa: CASSIWGDVKETQYF

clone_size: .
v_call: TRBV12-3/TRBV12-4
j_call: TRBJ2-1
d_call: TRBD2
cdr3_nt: TGTGCCAGCAGTTTAGCCGGGACTAGCGTCGAAAATGAGCAGTTCTTC
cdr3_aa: CASSLAGTSVENEQFF

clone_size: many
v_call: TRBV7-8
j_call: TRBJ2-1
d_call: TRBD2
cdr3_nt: TGTGCCAGCAGCTCCCGACTAGCGGGAATGGGGAATGAGCAGTTCTTC
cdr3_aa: CASSSRLAGMGNEQFF

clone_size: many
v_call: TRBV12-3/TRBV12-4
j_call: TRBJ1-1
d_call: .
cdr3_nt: TGTGCCAGCAGACAGACCAAGGAAGCTTTCTTT
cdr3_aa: CASRQTKEAFF

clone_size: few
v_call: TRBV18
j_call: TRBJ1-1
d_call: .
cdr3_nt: TGTGCCAGCTCACCAACCGGCGAGGGGGGAACTGAAGCTTTCTTT
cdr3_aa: CASSPTGEGGTEAFF

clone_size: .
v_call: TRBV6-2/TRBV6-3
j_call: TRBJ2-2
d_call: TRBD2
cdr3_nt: TGTGCCAGCAGTTACGACGGGCGGGGGGCCACCGGGGAGCTGTTTTTT
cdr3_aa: CASSYDGRGATGELFF

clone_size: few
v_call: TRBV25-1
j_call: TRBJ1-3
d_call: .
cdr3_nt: TGTGCCAGCAGACAGGGAGTAGGTTCTGGAAACACCATATATTTT
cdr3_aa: CASRQGVGSGNTIYF

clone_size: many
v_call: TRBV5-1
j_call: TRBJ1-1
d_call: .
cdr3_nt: TGCGCCAGCAGCTTGGAGCCGGGCCCGAGCACTGAAGCTTTCTTT
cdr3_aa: CASSLEPGPSTEAFF

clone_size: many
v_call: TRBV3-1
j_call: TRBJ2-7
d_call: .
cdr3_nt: TGTGCCAGCAGCCCAGGAAGGACAGCTTCCTACGAGCAGTACTTC
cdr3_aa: CASSPGRTASYEQYF

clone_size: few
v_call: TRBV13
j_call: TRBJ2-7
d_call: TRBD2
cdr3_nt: TGTGCCAGCACCCCTCCGGGACTAGCGGGTTACGAGCAGTACTTC
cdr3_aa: CASTPPGLAGYEQYF

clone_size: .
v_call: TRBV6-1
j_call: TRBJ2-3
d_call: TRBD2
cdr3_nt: TGTGCCAGCAGTCATAGGGCTAGCGGGAGGGCCGGGGCAGATACGCAGTATTTT
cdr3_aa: CASSHRASGRAGADTQYF

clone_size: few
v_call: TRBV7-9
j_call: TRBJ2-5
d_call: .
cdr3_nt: TGTGCCAGCAGCTTACGCCAGGTCTCTCAAGAGACCCAGTACTTC
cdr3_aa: CASSLRQVSQETQYF

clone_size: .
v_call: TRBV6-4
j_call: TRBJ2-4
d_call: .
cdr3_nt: TGTGCCAGCATGCGTCATATAGCCAAAAACATTCAGTACTTC
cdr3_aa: CASMRHIAKNIQYF

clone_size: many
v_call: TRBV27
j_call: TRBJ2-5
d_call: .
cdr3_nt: TGTGCCAGCAGTTTGTGGGTGGGCCAAGAGACCCAGTACTTC
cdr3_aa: CASSLWVGQETQYF

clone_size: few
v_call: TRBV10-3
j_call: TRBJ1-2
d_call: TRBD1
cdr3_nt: TGTGCCATCAGGGACAGGGATAGGGATGGCTACACCTTC
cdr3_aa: CAIRDRDRDGYTF

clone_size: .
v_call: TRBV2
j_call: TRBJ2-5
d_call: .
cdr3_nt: TGTGCCAGCAGTACAGTCAGGCCTAACCAAGAGACCCAGTACTTC
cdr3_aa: CASSTVRPNQETQYF

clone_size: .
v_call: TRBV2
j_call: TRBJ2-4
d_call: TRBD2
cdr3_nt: TGTGCCAGCAGTGGGACTAGCGGGGCACTAGCCAAAAACATTCAGTACTTC
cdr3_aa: CASSGTSGALAKNIQYF

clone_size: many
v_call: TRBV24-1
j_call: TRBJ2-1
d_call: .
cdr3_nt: TGTGCCACCAGTGATGCGTCAGTACCTACAATGAGGCAGTTCTTC
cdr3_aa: CATSDASVPTMRQFF

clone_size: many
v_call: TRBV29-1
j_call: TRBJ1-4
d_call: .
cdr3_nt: TGCAGCGGCACACAGGTGGGCGTTGGAGATGAAAAACTGTTTTTT
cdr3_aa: CSGTQVGVGDEKLFF

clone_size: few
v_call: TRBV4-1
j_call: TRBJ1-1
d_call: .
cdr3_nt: TGCGCCAGCAGCCAAGATAGGAGGACGATTGAAGCTTTCTTT
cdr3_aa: CASSQDRRTIEAFF

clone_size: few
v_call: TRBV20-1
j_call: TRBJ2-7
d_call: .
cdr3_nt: TGCAGTGCTGCGGGACAGCAAAGCTCCTACGAGCAGTACTTC
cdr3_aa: CSAAGQQSSYEQYF

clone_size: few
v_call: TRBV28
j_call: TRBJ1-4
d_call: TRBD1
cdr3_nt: TGTGCCAGCAGCCCCCTAACAGGGGGCGCAGGGGAAAAACTGTTTTTT
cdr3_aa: CASSPLTGGAGEKLFF